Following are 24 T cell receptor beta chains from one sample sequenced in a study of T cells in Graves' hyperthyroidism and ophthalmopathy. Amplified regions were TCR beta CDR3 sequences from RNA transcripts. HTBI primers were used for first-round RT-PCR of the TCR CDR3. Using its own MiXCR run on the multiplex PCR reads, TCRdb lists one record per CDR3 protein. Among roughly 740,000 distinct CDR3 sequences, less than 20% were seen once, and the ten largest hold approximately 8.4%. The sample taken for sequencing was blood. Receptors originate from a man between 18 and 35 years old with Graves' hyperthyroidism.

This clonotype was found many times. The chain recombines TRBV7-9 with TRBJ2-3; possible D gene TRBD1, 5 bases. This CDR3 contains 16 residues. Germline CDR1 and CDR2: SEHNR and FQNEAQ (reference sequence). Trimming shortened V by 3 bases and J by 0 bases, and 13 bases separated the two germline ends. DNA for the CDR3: TGTGCCAGCAGCTTCACAGGATCAGCTAGCACAGATACGCAGTATTTT. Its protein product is CASSFTGSASTDTQYF.

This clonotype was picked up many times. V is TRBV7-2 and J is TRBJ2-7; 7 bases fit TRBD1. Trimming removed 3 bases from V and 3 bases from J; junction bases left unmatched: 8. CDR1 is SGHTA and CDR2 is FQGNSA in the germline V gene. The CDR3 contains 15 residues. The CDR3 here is CASSLDRSAGYEQYF. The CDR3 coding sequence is TGTGCCAGCAGCTTGGACAGGTCGGCTGGCTACGAGCAGTACTTC.

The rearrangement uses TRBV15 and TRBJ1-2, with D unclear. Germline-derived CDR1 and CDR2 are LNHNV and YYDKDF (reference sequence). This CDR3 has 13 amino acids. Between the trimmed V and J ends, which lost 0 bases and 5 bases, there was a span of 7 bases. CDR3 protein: CATSRDLQYGYTF. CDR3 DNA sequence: TGTGCCACCAGCAGAGATCTTCAGTATGGCTACACCTTC.

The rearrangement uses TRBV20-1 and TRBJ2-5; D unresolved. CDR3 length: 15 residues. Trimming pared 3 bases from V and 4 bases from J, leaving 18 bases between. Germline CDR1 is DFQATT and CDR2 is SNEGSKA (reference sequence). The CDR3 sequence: CSARGILGLGETQYF. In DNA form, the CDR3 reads TGCAGTGCTAGGGGAATCCTCGGCCTAGGAGAGACCCAGTACTTC.

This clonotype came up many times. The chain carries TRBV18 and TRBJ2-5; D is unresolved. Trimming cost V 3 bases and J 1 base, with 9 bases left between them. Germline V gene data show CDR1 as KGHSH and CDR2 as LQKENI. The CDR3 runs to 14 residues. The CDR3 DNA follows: TGTGCCAGCTCACCGGCGGACGGCCAAGAGACCCAGTACTTC. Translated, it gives CASSPADGQETQYF.

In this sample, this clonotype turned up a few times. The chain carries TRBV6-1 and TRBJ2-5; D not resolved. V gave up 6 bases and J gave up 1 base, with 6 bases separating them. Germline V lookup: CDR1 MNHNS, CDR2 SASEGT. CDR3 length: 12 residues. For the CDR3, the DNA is TGTGCCAGCAGAAGGAGCCAAGAGACCCAGTACTTC. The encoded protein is CASRRSQETQYF.

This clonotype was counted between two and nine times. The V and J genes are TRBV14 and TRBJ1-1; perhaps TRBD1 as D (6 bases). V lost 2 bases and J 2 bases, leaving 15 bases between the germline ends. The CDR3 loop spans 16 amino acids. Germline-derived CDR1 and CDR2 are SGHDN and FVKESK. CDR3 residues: CASSQKRGTDNTEAFF. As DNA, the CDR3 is TGTGCCAGCAGCCAAAAAAGGGGGACGGATAACACTGAAGCTTTCTTT.

The chain's CDR3 is CAISEGGPQHF. The CDR3 DNA reads as TGTGCCATCAGTGAAGGGGGGCCCCAGCATTTT. The chain is built from TRBV10-3 and TRBJ1-5, with a tentative D call TRBD1 (6 bases). Trimming cost V 3 bases and J 9 bases, with 6 bases left between them. The CDR3 runs 11 residues. CDR1 is ENHRY, CDR2 SYGVKD, per germline.

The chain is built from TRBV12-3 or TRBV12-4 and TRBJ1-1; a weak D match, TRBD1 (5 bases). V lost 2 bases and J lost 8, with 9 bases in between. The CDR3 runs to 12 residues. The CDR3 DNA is TGTGCCAGCAGTTTATCCCAGGGCGAAGCTTTCTTT. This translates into CASSLSQGEAFF.

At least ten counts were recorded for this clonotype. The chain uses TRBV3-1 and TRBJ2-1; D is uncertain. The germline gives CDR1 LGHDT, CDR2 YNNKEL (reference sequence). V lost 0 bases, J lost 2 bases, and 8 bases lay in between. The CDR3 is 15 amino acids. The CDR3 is CASSQDGTPYNEQFF. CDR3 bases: TGTGCCAGCAGCCAAGATGGTACCCCCTACAATGAGCAGTTCTTC.

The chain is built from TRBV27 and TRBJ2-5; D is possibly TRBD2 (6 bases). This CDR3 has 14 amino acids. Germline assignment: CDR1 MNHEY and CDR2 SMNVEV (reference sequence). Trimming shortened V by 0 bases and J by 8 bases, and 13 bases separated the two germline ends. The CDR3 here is CASSLSRLVTTQYF. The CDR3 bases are TGTGCCAGCAGTTTATCCCGACTAGTTACCACCCAGTACTTC.

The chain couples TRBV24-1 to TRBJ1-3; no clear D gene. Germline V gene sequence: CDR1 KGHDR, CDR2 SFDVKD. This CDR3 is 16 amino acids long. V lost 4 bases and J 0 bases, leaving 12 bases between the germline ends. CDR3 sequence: CATSDPTASSGNTIYF. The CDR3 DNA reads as TGTGCCACCAGTGACCCGACGGCCTCCTCTGGAAACACCATATATTTT.

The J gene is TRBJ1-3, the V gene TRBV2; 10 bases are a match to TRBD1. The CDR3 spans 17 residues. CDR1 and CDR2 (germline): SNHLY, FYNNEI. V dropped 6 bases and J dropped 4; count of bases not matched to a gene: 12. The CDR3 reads CASRGPLDRGSGNTIYF. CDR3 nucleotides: TGTGCCAGCAGGGGCCCCTTGGACAGGGGGTCCGGAAACACCATATATTTT.

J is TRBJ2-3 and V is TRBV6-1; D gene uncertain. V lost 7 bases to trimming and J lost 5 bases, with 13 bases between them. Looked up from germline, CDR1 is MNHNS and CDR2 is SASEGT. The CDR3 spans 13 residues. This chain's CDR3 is CASTKLKGDTQYF. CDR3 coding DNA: TGTGCCAGCACCAAGCTCAAGGGAGATACGCAGTATTTT.

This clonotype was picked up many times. CDR3 nucleotide sequence: TGCAGCGTGAAAACAAGGGTTTACGAGCAGTACTTC. Translated, it gives CSVKTRVYEQYF. The chain carries TRBV29-1 and TRBJ2-7; D uncertain. The germline CDR1 and CDR2 sequences are SQVTM and ANQGSEA. The CDR3 is made up of 12 amino acids. Trimming pared 6 bases from V and 4 bases from J, leaving 13 bases between.

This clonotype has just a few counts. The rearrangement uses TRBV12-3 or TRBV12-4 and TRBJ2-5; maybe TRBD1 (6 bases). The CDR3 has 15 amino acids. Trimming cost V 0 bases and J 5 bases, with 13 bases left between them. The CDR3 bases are TGTGCCAGCAGTTTAGCAGGGCCGAGGGGGGAGACCCAGTACTTC. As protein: CASSLAGPRGETQYF.

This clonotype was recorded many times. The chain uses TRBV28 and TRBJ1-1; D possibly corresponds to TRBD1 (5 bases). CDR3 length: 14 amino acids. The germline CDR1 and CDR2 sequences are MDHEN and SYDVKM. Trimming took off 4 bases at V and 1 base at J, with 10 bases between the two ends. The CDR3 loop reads CASSWETENTEAFF. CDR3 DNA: TGTGCCAGCAGTTGGGAGACAGAGAACACTGAAGCTTTCTTT.

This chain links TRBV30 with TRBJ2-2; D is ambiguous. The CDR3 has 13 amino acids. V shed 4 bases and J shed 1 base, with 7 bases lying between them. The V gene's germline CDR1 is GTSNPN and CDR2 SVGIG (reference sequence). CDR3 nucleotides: TGTGCCTGGACCCCAGGGAACACCGGGGAGCTGTTTTTT. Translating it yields CAWTPGNTGELFF.

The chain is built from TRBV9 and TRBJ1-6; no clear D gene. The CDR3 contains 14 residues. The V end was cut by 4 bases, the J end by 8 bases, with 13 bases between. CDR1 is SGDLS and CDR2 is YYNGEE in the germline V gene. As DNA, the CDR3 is TGTGCCAGCAGCATAGTAGGAACGGATTCACCCCTCCACTTT. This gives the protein CASSIVGTDSPLHF.

The CDR3 coding sequence is TGCGCCAGCAGCCAAGGCCGGGGACTAGCGGGAGACGGGTCCTACGAGCAGTACTTC. Protein: CASSQGRGLAGDGSYEQYF. V usage is TRBV4-1 and J usage is TRBJ2-7; TRBD2 agrees at 14 bases. The CDR3 loop spans 19 amino acids. CDR1 and CDR2 from the germline V gene are MGHRA and YSYEKL. Trimming at V came to 1 base and at J to 1 base, leaving 9 bases not matched to a gene.

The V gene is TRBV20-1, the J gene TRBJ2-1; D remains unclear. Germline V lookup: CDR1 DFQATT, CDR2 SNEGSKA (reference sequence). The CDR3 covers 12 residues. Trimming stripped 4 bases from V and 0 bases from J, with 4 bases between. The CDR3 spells CSATPSYNEQFF. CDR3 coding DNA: TGCAGTGCTACACCCTCCTACAATGAGCAGTTCTTC.

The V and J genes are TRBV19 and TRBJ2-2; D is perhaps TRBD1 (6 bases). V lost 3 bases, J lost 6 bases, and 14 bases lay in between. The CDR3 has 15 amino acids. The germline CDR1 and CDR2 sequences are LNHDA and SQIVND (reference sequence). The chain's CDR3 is CASSIQAGAPGELFF. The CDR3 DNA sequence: TGTGCCAGTAGTATCCAAGCAGGGGCACCCGGGGAGCTGTTTTTT.

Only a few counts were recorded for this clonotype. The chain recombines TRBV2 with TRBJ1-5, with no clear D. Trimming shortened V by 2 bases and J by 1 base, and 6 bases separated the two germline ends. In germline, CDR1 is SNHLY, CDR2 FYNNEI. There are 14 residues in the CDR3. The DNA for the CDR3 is TGTGCCAGCAGTGAACAGAGAAGCAATCAGCCCCAGCATTTT. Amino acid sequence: CASSEQRSNQPQHF.

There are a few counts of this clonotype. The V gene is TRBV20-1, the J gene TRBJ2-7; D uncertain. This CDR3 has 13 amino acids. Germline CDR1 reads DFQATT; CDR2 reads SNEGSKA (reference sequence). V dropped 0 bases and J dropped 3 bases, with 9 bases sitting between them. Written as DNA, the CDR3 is TGCAGTGCTAGAGATACTCTCGGCTACGAGCAGTACTTC. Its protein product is CSARDTLGYEQYF.